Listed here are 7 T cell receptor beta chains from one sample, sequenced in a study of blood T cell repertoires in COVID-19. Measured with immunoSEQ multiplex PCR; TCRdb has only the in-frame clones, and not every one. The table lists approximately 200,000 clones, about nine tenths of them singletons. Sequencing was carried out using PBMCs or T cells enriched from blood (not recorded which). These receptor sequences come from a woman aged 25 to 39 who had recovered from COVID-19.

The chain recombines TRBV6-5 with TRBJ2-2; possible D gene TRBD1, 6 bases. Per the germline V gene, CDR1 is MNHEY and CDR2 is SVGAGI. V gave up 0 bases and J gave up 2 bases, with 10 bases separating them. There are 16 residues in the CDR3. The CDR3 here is CASSYSWGLNTGELFF. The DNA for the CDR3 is TGTGCCAGCAGTTACTCGTGGGGGCTTAACACCGGGGAGCTGTTTTTT.

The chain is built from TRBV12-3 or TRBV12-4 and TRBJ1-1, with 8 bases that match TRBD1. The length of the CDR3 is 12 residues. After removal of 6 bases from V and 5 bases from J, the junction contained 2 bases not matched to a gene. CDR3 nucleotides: TGTGCCAGCAGACAGGGGGGTACTGAAGCTTTCTTT. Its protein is CASRQGGTEAFF.

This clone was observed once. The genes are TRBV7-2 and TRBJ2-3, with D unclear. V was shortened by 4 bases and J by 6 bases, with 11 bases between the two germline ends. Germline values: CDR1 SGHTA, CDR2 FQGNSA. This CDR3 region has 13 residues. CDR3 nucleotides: TGTGCCAGCAGCTCCAGAAGTCAGGATACGCAGTATTTT. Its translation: CASSSRSQDTQYF.

The CDR3 loop reads CASSVGQRTYEQYF. Here the CDR3 DNA reads TGTGCCAGCAGCGTCGGACAGCGCACCTACGAGCAGTACTTC. The rearrangement links TRBV9 to TRBJ2-7; D might be TRBD1 (6 bases). The V end lost 2 bases, the J end lost 2 bases, and 11 bases lay between the germline ends. The CDR3 spans 14 residues. The V gene's germline CDR1 is SGDLS and CDR2 YYNGEE.

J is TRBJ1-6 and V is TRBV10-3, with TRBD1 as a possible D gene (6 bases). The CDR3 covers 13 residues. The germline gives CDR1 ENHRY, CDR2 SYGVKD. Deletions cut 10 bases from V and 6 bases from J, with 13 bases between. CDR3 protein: CATAPDSNSPLHF. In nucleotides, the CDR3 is TGTGCCACCGCCCCGGACAGTAATTCACCCCTCCACTTT.

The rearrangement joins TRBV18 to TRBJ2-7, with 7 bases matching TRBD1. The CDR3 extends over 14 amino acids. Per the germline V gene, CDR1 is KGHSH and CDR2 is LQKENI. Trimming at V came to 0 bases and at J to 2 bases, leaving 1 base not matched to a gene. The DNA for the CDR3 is TGTGCCAGCTCACCACCCACAGGGGCCTACGAGCAGTACTTC. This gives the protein CASSPPTGAYEQYF. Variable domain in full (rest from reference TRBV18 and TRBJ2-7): NAGVMQNPRHLVRRRGQEARLRCSPMKGHSHVYWYRQLPEEGLKFMVYLQKENIIDESGMPKERFSAEFPKEGPSILRIQQVVRGDSAAYFCASSPPTGAYEQYFGPGTRLTVT.

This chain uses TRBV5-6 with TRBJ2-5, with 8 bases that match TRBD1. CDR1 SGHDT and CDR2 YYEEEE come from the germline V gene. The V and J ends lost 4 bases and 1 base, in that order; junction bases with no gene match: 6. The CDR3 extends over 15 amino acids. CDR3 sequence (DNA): TGTGCCAGCAGCGTACAGGGGGACACCCAAGAGACCCAGTACTTC. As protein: CASSVQGDTQETQYF.